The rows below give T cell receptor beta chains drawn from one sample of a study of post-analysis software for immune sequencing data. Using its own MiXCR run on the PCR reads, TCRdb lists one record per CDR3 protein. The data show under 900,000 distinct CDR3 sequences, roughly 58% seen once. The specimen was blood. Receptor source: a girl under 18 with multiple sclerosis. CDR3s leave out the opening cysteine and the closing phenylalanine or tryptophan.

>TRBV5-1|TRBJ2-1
ASSLSSSGGTEQF
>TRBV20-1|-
SAILPGQGLEQY
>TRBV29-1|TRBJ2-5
SVGSGGFQETQY
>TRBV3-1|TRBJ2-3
ASSQDQGQPKLSTDTQY
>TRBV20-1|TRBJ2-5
SARPPPGRVLQETQY
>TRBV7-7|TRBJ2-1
ASSKRRPGQGDYEQF
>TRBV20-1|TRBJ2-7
SARDGGPSGGDSYEQY
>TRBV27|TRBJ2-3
ASSFPGADTQY
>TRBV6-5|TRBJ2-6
ASSLRTVTGANVLT
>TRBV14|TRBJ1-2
ASSQEWGQAFGGCGYT
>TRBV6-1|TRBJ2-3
ASSSGPGGDTQY
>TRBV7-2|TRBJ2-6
ASSLVGGGWGSGANVLT
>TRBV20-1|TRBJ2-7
SALLAAPSYEQY
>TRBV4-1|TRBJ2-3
ASTDSGGRGDTQY
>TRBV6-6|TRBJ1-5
ASTEGNQPQH
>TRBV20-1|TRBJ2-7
SATQAGDNYEQY
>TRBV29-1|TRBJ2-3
SAWQGQLDTQY
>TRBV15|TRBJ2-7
ATSRGSGGSLYEQY
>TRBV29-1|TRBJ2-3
SVARTSGRAGRTDTQY
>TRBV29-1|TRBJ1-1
SVEYDGLNTEAF
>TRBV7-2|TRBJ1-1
ASSFQTGMVWTEAF
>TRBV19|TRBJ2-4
ASSIQTGQLNIQY
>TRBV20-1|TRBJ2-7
SATKLAGNSYEQY
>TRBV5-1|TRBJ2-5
ASSSGDETQY
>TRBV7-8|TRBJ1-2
VSSPRTYGYT
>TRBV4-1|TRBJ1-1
ASSQGQGKAF
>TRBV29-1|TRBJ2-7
SVVRQTYEQY
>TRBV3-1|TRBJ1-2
ASSQGPKRTGLGYT
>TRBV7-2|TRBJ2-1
ASSLRTSGTYNEQF
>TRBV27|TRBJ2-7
ASSLFRRRDPASSYEQY
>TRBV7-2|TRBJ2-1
ASSSRTLAGDNEQF